Included here is one TCR beta chain sequence, with context. The antigen is undetermined. Assay: immunoSEQ multiplex PCR; the TCRdb copy retains only in-frame clones and omits some. The data show 1,500,000 or so clones, around 98.5% seen once. Every one of the donors was a Caucasian adult that lived in Nashville, Tennessee. V lost 0 bases and J lost 5, with 12 bases in between. Per germline, CDR1 SGHRS and CDR2 YFSETQ. This CDR3 region has 15 residues. The sample belongs to a study of shared clonotypes between healthy human individuals. As for the study in general: Three CD4 naive, three CD4 memory, two CD8 naive and one CD8 memory plate were used per donor.

Overall study results and limits: Inspection by rarefaction showed sorted-subset sequencing to be incomplete despite large depth. Memory subsets generally showed smaller estimated richness than naive subsets did.

The gene calls are TRBV5-1 and TRBJ2-1; the D is unclear. The TCR was taken from a man aged 25-45 years in good health. Source material: naive CD4+ T cells sorted from blood. Subset noted: CD45RA+ positively selected. The CDR3 reads CASSLGSSRDNEQFF. CDR3 bases: TGCGCCAGCAGCTTGGGCTCCTCTCGGGACAATGAGCAGTTCTTC.